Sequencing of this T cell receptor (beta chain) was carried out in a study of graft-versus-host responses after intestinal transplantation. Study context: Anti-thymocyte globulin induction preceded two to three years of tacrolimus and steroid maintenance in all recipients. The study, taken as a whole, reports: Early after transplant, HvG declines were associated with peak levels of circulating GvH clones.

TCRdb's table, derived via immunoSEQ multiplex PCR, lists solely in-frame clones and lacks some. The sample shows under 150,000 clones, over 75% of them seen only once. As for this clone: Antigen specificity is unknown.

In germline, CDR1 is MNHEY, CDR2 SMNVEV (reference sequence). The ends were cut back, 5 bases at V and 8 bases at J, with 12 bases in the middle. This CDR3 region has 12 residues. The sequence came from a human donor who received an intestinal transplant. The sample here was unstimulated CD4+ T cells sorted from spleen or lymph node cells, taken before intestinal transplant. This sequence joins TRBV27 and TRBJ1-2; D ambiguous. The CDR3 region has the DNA TGTGCCAGCAGTCACCCACGGGAAGGCTACACCTTC. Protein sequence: CASSHPREGYTF.